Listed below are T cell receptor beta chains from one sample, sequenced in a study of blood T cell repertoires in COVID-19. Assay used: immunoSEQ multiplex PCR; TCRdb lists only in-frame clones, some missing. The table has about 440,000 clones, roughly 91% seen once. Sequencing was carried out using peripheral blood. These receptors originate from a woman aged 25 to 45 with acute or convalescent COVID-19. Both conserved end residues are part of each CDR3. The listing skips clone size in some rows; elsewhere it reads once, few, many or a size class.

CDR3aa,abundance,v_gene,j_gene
CASKEGGGVSGELFF,-,TRBV2,TRBJ2-2
CASSPTSGGARTGELFF,-,TRBV11-2,TRBJ2-2
CASSQQEGRTQYF,-,TRBV12-3/TRBV12-4,TRBJ2-5
CASSKEGLGTGELFF,-,TRBV25-1,TRBJ2-2
CASGRDTKNQPQHF,-,TRBV27,TRBJ1-5
CAWSVHARGPEKLFF,-,TRBV30,TRBJ1-4
CASSVVSGDSEQYF,-,TRBV2,TRBJ2-7
CASSGRDKWGHYGYTF,-,TRBV6-4,TRBJ1-2
CASSRFVGELFF,-,TRBV2,TRBJ2-2
CASTDHRGTGELFF,-,TRBV6-6,TRBJ2-2
CASSKVRRGGSTDTQYF,once,TRBV21-1,TRBJ2-3
CASRGGSGGAREQFF,-,TRBV6-5,TRBJ2-1
CAWSLTLAETQYF,-,TRBV30,TRBJ2-5
CASSNRDRNTGELFF,-,TRBV19,TRBJ2-2
CASRQQGGGYGYTF,-,TRBV6-5,TRBJ1-2
CASSTGQRNQPQHF,few,TRBV19,TRBJ1-5
CASSNGQGVTGELFF,-,TRBV11-2,TRBJ2-2
CASSLGSGAEAFF,-,TRBV12-3/TRBV12-4,TRBJ1-1
CASSLPMQGPGNTIYF,-,TRBV5-1,TRBJ1-3